This T cell receptor (beta chain) originates from a study of blood T cell repertoires in COVID-19. Study-level information: The cDNA or gDNA used as material had been derived from T cells, B-cell-depleted T cells, or PBMCs.

Original analysis: Amplification of reference gene primers was used by the study to estimate nucleated cell counts. Produced via immunoSEQ multiplex PCR; TCRdb's table is partial and in-frame only. That table gives V, J and clone size, and the DNA gave D and trimming. This table holds some 110,000 clones, over 70% found once. This CDR3 has 13 amino acids. V was trimmed by 3 bases and J by 2 bases, leaving 7 bases between them. Germline V gene sequence: CDR1 LNHDA, CDR2 SQIVND (reference sequence). The chain carries TRBV19 and TRBJ2-5; D is ambiguous. The receptor comes from a woman in her 70s with acute or convalescent COVID-19. Source material: peripheral blood. The CDR3 is CASSINRQETQYF. The CDR3 DNA is TGTGCCAGTAGTATTAACAGACAAGAGACCCAGTACTTC.